Sequencing of this T cell receptor (beta chain) was carried out in a study of cytotoxic CD8 clonotypes in ibrutinib-treated CLL. Across the whole study: Patient counts were about 12 relapsed/refractory, about 15 treatment-naive and about 17 IGHV unmutated. Timing of response sample collection was a median roughly twelve months after treatment start, with a range of 6 to 36. Study-level results: Higher circulating CD8+ T-cell counts strongly accompanied higher baseline clonality, above age-matched healthy donors.

Per the germline V gene, CDR1 is LNHDA and CDR2 is SQIVND (reference sequence). The CDR3 length is 16 residues. Trimming stripped 5 bases from V and 0 bases from J, with 14 bases between. TCR beta library input comprised roughly 2 micrograms of genomic DNA from cryopreserved PBMCs. For this clone: Its antigen is still unknown.

The table came from immunoSEQ multiplex PCR; TCRdb's copy has only in-frame clones and leaves some out. Among approximately 45,000 clones listed, under 75% were seen once. This TCR derives from a human donor with chronic lymphocytic leukemia. The rearrangement uses TRBV19 and TRBJ1-5, with D maybe TRBD1 (5 bases). The sample consisted of PBMCs, taken after 12 months of ibrutinib treatment. CDR3 bases: TGTGCCAGTAGTCTCCGGGGCAGATATAGCAATCAGCCCCAGCATTTT. Its protein is CASSLRGRYSNQPQHF.